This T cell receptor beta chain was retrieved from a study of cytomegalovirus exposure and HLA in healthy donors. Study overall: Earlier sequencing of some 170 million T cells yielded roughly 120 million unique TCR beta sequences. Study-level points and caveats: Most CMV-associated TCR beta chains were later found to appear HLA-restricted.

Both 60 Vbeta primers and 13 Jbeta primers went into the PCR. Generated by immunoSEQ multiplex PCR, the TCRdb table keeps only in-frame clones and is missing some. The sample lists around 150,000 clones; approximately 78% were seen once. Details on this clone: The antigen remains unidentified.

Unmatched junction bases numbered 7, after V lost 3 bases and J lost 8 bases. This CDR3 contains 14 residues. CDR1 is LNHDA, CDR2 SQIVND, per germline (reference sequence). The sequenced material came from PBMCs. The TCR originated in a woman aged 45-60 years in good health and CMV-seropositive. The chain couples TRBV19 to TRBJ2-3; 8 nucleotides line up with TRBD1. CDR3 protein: CASSMAITGGTQYF. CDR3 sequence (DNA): TGTGCCAGTAGTATGGCTATAACAGGGGGTACGCAGTATTTT.